These 20 T cell receptor beta chains share one sample of origin, sequenced in a study of naive and memory T cell subsets. Both TRBC1 and TRBC2 were covered by a beta constant-region primer of two equimolar oligonucleotides. Four rounds of PCR amplified the ligated cDNA using nested alpha and beta constant-region primers plus SP2. MiXCR, run by TCRdb on the UMI-ligation and nested PCR reads, gives a single entry per CDR3 protein. The sample includes some 22,000 distinct CDR3 sequences, 7% to 10% of them seen just once. The sequenced sample was central memory CD8+ T cells from blood. These receptors came from a human donor in good health.

The rearrangement joins TRBV4-1 to TRBJ1-5, with D perhaps TRBD1 (5 bases). V was pared by 0 bases and J by 5 bases, with 14 bases between. From germline, CDR1 is MGHRA and CDR2 YSYEKL. CDR3 length equals 16 residues. CDR3 in DNA: TGCGCCAGCAGCCAAGATCGAGCGGGGGTTTATCAGCCCCAGCATTTT. This codes for CASSQDRAGVYQPQHF.

This clonotype has only a few counts. The chain links TRBV20-1 to TRBJ1-5; tentative D call: TRBD1 (5 bases). CDR1 and CDR2 (germline): DFQATT, SNEGSKA (reference sequence). V lost 5 bases, J lost 6 bases, and 17 bases lay in between. There are 14 residues in the CDR3. CDR3 bases: TGCAGTGCTGCCTGGGGGGGGGAAGCTCAGCCCCAGCATTTT. As protein: CSAAWGGEAQPQHF.

The chain couples TRBV6-1 to TRBJ2-7; possible D gene TRBD1, 5 bases. The CDR3 totals 14 residues. Germline values: CDR1 MNHNS, CDR2 SASEGT. The V end was cut by 4 bases, the J end by 2 bases, with 12 bases between. This CDR3 reads CASSAWVTAYEQYF. The CDR3 bases are TGTGCCAGCAGTGCCTGGGTGACAGCCTACGAGCAGTACTTC.

The chain carries TRBV6-5 and TRBJ2-1; 8 bases map to TRBD1. This CDR3 has 14 residues. Trimming at V came to 1 base and at J to 6 bases, leaving 2 bases not matched to a gene. CDR1 and CDR2 (germline): MNHEY, SVGAGI. Here the CDR3 reads CASSYYGTGNEQFF. Written as DNA, the CDR3 is TGTGCCAGCAGTTACTATGGGACAGGCAATGAGCAGTTCTTC.

V and J are TRBV29-1 and TRBJ2-2; 9 bases are a match to TRBD2. The CDR3 sequence is 15 residues long. Germline V gene lookup returns CDR1 SQVTM and CDR2 ANQGSEA. V shed 4 bases, J shed 9 bases, and the junction held 12 bases outside the gene matches. CDR3 coding DNA: TGCAGCGTTGTCGGGTTAGCGGGGGATAGCCGGGAGCTGTTTTTT. This gives the protein CSVVGLAGDSRELFF.

Ten or more counts support this clonotype. The V call is TRBV4-1, the J call TRBJ1-2; D perhaps matches TRBD1 (6 bases). V lost 1 base and J lost 10, with 7 bases in between. Germline V CDR1 and CDR2: MGHRA, YSYEKL. The CDR3 spans 11 residues. The CDR3 is CASSQGTDYTF. The CDR3 region has the DNA TGCGCCAGCAGCCAAGGGACAGACTACACCTTC.

In the case of this clonotype: It may be a read error: a sequence one base away is much more abundant. J is TRBJ2-1 and V is TRBV10-1, with D perhaps TRBD1 or TRBD2 (5 bases each). V was trimmed by 6 bases and J by 7 bases, leaving 13 bases between them. The CDR3 has 13 residues. The germline V gene has CDR1 WNHNN and CDR2 SYGVQD (reference sequence). The chain's CDR3 is CASSPSGANEQFF. The CDR3 bases are TGCGCCAGCAGCCCATCCGGGGCAAATGAGCAGTTCTTC.

This chain connects TRBV7-9 to TRBJ2-1; possible D gene TRBD1, 6 bases. CDR1 and CDR2 (germline): SEHNR, FQNEAQ (reference sequence). Trimming shortened V by 1 base and J by 6 bases, and 13 bases separated the two germline ends. This CDR3 contains 15 residues. The CDR3 spells CASSLVVSGANEQFF. CDR3 DNA sequence: TGTGCCAGCAGCTTAGTCGTGTCAGGGGCCAATGAGCAGTTCTTC.

This clonotype was counted a few times. This chain connects TRBV27 to TRBJ2-1, with D unclear. CDR3 size: 13 residues. Trimming pared 6 bases from V and 4 bases from J, leaving 10 bases between. Per the germline V gene, CDR1 is MNHEY and CDR2 is SMNVEV (reference sequence). CDR3 sequence reads: CASSPAVYNEQFF. CDR3 in DNA: TGTGCCAGCAGCCCCGCCGTTTACAATGAGCAGTTCTTC.

The chain carries TRBV19 and TRBJ2-5; TRBD2 matches 14 bases. The length of the CDR3 is 15 residues. V lost 5 bases and J lost 5; bases outside the gene matches: 4. Per germline, CDR1 LNHDA and CDR2 SQIVND (reference sequence). The CDR3, as DNA: TGTGCCAGTAGTGACGGGACTAGCGGGAGTGAGACCCAGTACTTC. Its translation: CASSDGTSGSETQYF.

The J gene is TRBJ2-7, the V gene TRBV6-1; 11 positions agree with TRBD2. J lost 1 base, V lost 4 bases, and 3 bases had no gene match. The CDR3 is 15 residues long. The germline CDR1 and CDR2 sequences are MNHNS and SASEGT. The CDR3: CASSVGTSGSYEQYF. The CDR3 DNA is TGTGCCAGCAGTGTCGGGACTAGCGGATCCTACGAGCAGTACTTC.

This clonotype appeared a few times. The chain employs TRBV12-3 or TRBV12-4 and TRBJ1-2, with a possible D match to TRBD1 (5 bases). This CDR3 has 13 residues. V lost 5 bases and J 13 bases, leaving 20 bases between the germline ends. CDR3 in DNA: TGTGCCAGCAGTCTACAACCCGGGGCCTCTAGCACCTTC. It translates to CASSLQPGASSTF.

This clonotype was observed at least ten times. The chain uses TRBV9 and TRBJ1-1, with TRBD1 matching over 7 bases. V was pared by 0 bases and J by 0 bases, with 2 bases of the junction left unmatched. The V gene's germline CDR1 is SGDLS and CDR2 YYNGEE. The CDR3 totals 15 residues. CDR3 in amino acids: CASSVVQGLNTEAFF. DNA of the CDR3: TGTGCCAGCAGCGTAGTACAGGGGTTGAACACTGAAGCTTTCTTT.

This clonotype was seen at least ten times. V usage is TRBV29-1 and J usage is TRBJ2-1, with D perhaps TRBD2 (6 bases). This CDR3 contains 16 residues. Between the trimmed V and J ends, which lost 6 bases and 5 bases, there was a span of 23 bases. Germline assignment: CDR1 SQVTM and CDR2 ANQGSEA. Here the CDR3 DNA reads TGCAGCGTCACTACACGTATAGCGGACTTTAACAATGAGCAGTTCTTC. Residues: CSVTTRIADFNNEQFF.

This clonotype is medium-sized (0.01 to 0.1%). The chain carries TRBV6-4 and TRBJ2-3; 7 positions match TRBD2. Trimming cost V 3 bases and J 3 bases; bases outside gene matches: 0. This CDR3 has 13 amino acids. From germline, CDR1 is MRHNA and CDR2 SNTAGT. The CDR3 sequence is CASSERETDTQYF. The DNA for the CDR3 is TGTGCCAGCAGTGAGCGGGAGACAGATACGCAGTATTTT.

This clonotype was detected a few times. CDR3 sequence (DNA): TGTGCCACCAGACAGGGGGCTGGGAATCAGCCCCAGCATTTT. Its protein is CATRQGAGNQPQHF. This chain links TRBV12-3 or TRBV12-4 with TRBJ1-5; 10 bases fit TRBD1. Trimming removed 10 bases from V and 4 bases from J; junction bases left unmatched: 7. This CDR3 is built from 14 residues.

This clonotype was observed at least ten times. The chain employs TRBV28 and TRBJ2-7; D might be TRBD2 (6 bases). There are 12 residues in the CDR3. The germline CDR1 and CDR2 sequences are MDHEN and SYDVKM. V gave up 8 bases and J gave up 3 bases, with 11 bases separating them. The CDR3 is CASWDWGYEQYF. CDR3 bases: TGTGCCAGCTGGGACTGGGGCTACGAGCAGTACTTC.

By share of the sample, this clonotype is large. This rearrangement joins TRBV30 to TRBJ2-2; 8 bases are a match to TRBD2. CDR3 length: 14 amino acids. The germline CDR1 and CDR2 sequences are GTSNPN and SVGIG (reference sequence). Trimming at V came to 4 bases and at J to 3 bases, leaving 4 bases not matched to a gene. The CDR3, as DNA: TGTGCCTGGAAAGCGGGAGAGGACACCGGGGAGCTGTTTTTT. It specifies CAWKAGEDTGELFF.

This clonotype occurred a few times. The J gene is TRBJ2-7, the V gene TRBV4-1; TRBD1 agrees at 9 bases. Germline trimming cut 0 bases from V and 3 bases from J; bases unmatched to any gene: 3. Germline CDR1 reads MGHRA; CDR2 reads YSYEKL. The CDR3 runs 15 residues. The CDR3 is CASSQDPGQGYEQYF. DNA for the CDR3: TGCGCCAGCAGCCAAGATCCGGGACAGGGCTACGAGCAGTACTTC.

The chain combines TRBV6-5 with TRBJ2-4, with 14 bases lining up with TRBD2. The CDR3 sequence is 16 residues long. Germline V CDR1 and CDR2: MNHEY, SVGAGI. The V gene end was trimmed by 5 bases and the J gene end by 8 bases; junction bases not matched to a gene: 8. CDR3 bases: TGTGCCAGCAGTCGCACCGGGACTAGCGGGAGTGACATTCAGTACTTC. Its protein is CASSRTGTSGSDIQYF.